These T cell receptor beta chains were read from a single sample in a study of T cells expressing NK-cell markers. From the 5' RACE reads, TCRdb lists one entry per CDR3 protein and no DNA. Its clone listing holds about 440,000 distinct CDR3 sequences. Specimen: blood T cells: a sorted CD56 or NKG2C T cell subset, CD4+ or CD8+ T cells, or bulk PBMC T cells (not recorded which). The receptors come from a woman aged 18 to 69 in good health. Both conserved end residues are part of each CDR3.

V: TRBV20-1; J: TRBJ2-1; length: 12; CDR3: CSAAQLHNEQFF
V: TRBV19; J: TRBJ2-1; length: 15; CDR3: CASKSGLAGGGEQFF
V: TRBV15; J: TRBJ2-3; length: 15; CDR3: CATSRAGGGKDTQYF
V: TRBV20-1; J: TRBJ2-1; length: 13; CDR3: CSARTASGRSQFF
V: TRBV12-3/TRBV12-4; J: TRBJ2-2; length: 14; CDR3: CASSPTSVTGELFF
V: TRBV29-1; J: TRBJ1-1; length: 13; CDR3: CSAKTGENTEAFF
V: TRBV20-1; J: TRBJ1-1; length: 14; CDR3: CSARRADKNTEAFF
V: TRBV20-1; J: TRBJ2-7; length: 12; CDR3: CSEAREGNEQYF
V: TRBV10-3; J: TRBJ2-7; length: 15; CDR3: CAISSDLAASYEQYF
V: TRBV27; J: TRBJ1-3; length: 14; CDR3: CASSSRPPGNTIYF
V: TRBV6-1; J: TRBJ2-1; length: 14; CDR3: CASRPRPIGNEQFF
V: TRBV10-3; J: TRBJ2-1; length: 15; CDR3: CAISDRDRGYNEQFF
V: TRBV15; J: TRBJ2-2; length: 15; CDR3: CATSKERGLTGELFF
V: TRBV6-1; J: TRBJ2-7; length: 15; CDR3: CASTTRSGGHYEQYF
V: TRBV7-8; J: TRBJ1-4; length: 16; CDR3: CASSLTDRGGGEKLFF
V: TRBV4-1; J: TRBJ2-1; length: 16; CDR3: CASSRMDSPPYNEQFF
V: TRBV7-2; J: TRBJ2-1; length: 15; CDR3: CASSSSGHFSNKQFF
V: TRBV12-3/TRBV12-4; J: TRBJ1-4; length: 16; CDR3: CASSLYPDSTNEKLFF
V: TRBV5-4; J: TRBJ2-2; length: 15; CDR3: CASSFRRANTGELFF
V: TRBV24-1; J: TRBJ2-1; length: 16; CDR3: CATSAGIAGEYNEQFF
V: TRBV4-3; J: TRBJ1-1; length: 17; CDR3: CASSQDPVAQGYTEAFF
V: TRBV12-3/TRBV12-4; J: TRBJ2-7; length: 14; CDR3: CASSSTSGIYEQYF
V: TRBV12-3/TRBV12-4; J: TRBJ2-1; length: 12; CDR3: CASSPPVNEQFF
V: TRBV20-1; J: TRBJ2-1; length: 15; CDR3: CSARAGLFLGNEQFF
V: TRBV6-5; J: TRBJ2-3; length: 14; CDR3: CASSWHRGDDTQYF
V: TRBV5-1; J: TRBJ2-7; length: 13; CDR3: CASSLGLAQEQYF
V: TRBV2; J: TRBJ2-5; length: 13; CDR3: CASSALLVTTQYF
V: TRBV10-3; J: TRBJ2-1; length: 14; CDR3: CAIKGTDTYNEQFF
V: TRBV12-3/TRBV12-4; J: TRBJ2-1; length: 13; CDR3: CASSYSNYNEQFF
V: TRBV4-3; J: TRBJ1-5; length: 15; CDR3: CASSQDTDQSQPQHF
V: TRBV6-5; J: TRBJ2-7; length: 12; CDR3: CASTMGIYEQYF
V: TRBV11-2; J: TRBJ1-5; length: 18; CDR3: CASSLVQELRYSNQPQHF
V: TRBV12-3/TRBV12-4; J: TRBJ1-1; length: 15; CDR3: CASSLSIAGNTEAFF
V: TRBV29-1; J: TRBJ2-2; length: 14; CDR3: CSVAGTEDTGELFF
V: TRBV12-3/TRBV12-4; J: TRBJ2-1; length: 14; CDR3: CASRLGAGGNDQFF
V: TRBV20-1; J: TRBJ2-7; length: 14; CDR3: CSARDGTGGYEQYF
V: TRBV9; J: TRBJ1-3; length: 15; CDR3: CASSRSGTEGNTIYF
V: TRBV6-5; J: TRBJ2-1; length: 16; CDR3: CASSYSGTGGHNEQFF
V: TRBV7-8; J: TRBJ2-1; length: 16; CDR3: CASSTQAGSSYNEQFF
V: TRBV6-1; J: TRBJ2-3; length: 14; CDR3: CASSPLTGADTQYF
V: TRBV7-2; J: TRBJ1-1; length: 16; CDR3: CASSVGGGMANTEAFF
V: TRBV5-1; J: TRBJ2-1; length: 16; CDR3: CASSLEASGRMHEQFF
V: TRBV6-2/TRBV6-3; J: TRBJ2-3; length: 12; CDR3: CASTGLTDTQYF